The 23 T cell receptor beta chains listed next were all sequenced from one sample in a study of graft-versus-host responses after intestinal transplantation. These receptors' antigens are unknown. Sequencing was performed with immunoSEQ multiplex PCR; in TCRdb, only in-frame clones are kept and a portion is missing. This sample carries tens of thousands of clones, 80% to 95% of them seen once, and the ten largest clones take 1.3%. The sample here was unstimulated CD8+ T cells sorted from spleen or lymph node cells, taken before intestinal transplant. These TCRs come from a human donor who received an intestinal transplant.

The J gene is TRBJ1-2, the V gene TRBV6-5; TRBD1 matches at 7 bases. Per the germline V gene, CDR1 is MNHEY and CDR2 is SVGAGI. The CDR3 covers 15 residues. V shed 5 bases, J shed 0 bases, and the junction held 6 bases outside the gene matches. The CDR3 protein is CASSAGQAPNYGYTF. For the CDR3, the DNA is TGTGCCAGCAGTGCCGGACAGGCCCCTAACTATGGCTACACCTTC.

V usage is TRBV15 and J usage is TRBJ2-1; perhaps TRBD1 as D (6 bases). The germline V gene has CDR1 LNHNV and CDR2 YYDKDF (reference sequence). CDR3 size: 18 residues. V was trimmed by 0 bases and J by 3 bases, leaving 18 bases between them. CDR3 DNA sequence: TGTGCCACCAGCAGAGATCCAGGGGCAGCCGAGGACTACAATGAGCAGTTCTTC. Translating it yields CATSRDPGAAEDYNEQFF.

The V and J genes are TRBV11-2 and TRBJ2-1; the match to TRBD2 covers 9 bases. The germline CDR1 and CDR2 sequences are SGHAT and FQNNGV. Trimming removed 0 bases from V and 7 bases from J; junction bases left unmatched: 4. This CDR3 spans 15 amino acids. The DNA of the CDR3 is TGTGCCAGCAGCTTAGAGCGGGGGGGATATAATGAGCAGTTCTTC. Translating it yields CASSLERGGYNEQFF.

The chain links TRBV27 to TRBJ2-1, with D possibly being TRBD1 (5 bases). The ends were cut back, 7 bases at V and 4 bases at J, with 8 bases in the middle. The CDR3 has 12 residues. Per the germline V gene, CDR1 is MNHEY and CDR2 is SMNVEV (reference sequence). CDR3 in DNA: TGTGCCAGCACCTCAGGGTACAATGAGCAGTTCTTC. Protein: CASTSGYNEQFF.

The chain joins TRBV6-5 to TRBJ2-7, with TRBD1 identical over 7 bases. The CDR3 has 13 residues. The germline gives CDR1 MNHEY, CDR2 SVGAGI. V lost 8 bases and J lost 0; bases outside the gene matches: 4. CDR3 nucleotides: TGTGCCAGCCGCGACAGGGTCTCCTACGAGCAGTACTTC. Residues: CASRDRVSYEQYF.

This clone was seen just once. The chain recombines TRBV6-5 with TRBJ2-5; 9 bases line up with TRBD1. The DNA end is a closer match to TRBJ2-7, so the J assignment may be wrong. This CDR3 has 13 amino acids. Per germline, CDR1 MNHEY and CDR2 SVGAGI. Written as DNA, the CDR3 is TGTGCCAGCAACACCGGGACAGGGTACGAGCAGTACTTC. Protein sequence: CASNTGTGYEQYF.

This clone has more than one count but fewer than ten. The V gene is TRBV5-6, the J gene TRBJ1-1; no clear D. CDR3 size: 13 residues. V lost 3 bases and J lost 6, with 12 bases in between. From germline, CDR1 is SGHDT and CDR2 YYEEEE. The CDR3 here is CASSSGVEPEAFF. The CDR3 nucleotides are TGTGCCAGCAGCTCCGGGGTCGAACCTGAAGCTTTCTTT.

V usage is TRBV6-1 and J usage is TRBJ2-1; maybe TRBD1 (7 bases). CDR1 is MNHNS and CDR2 is SASEGT in the germline V gene. The CDR3 spans 15 residues. V was shortened by 8 bases and J by 4 bases, with 18 bases between the two germline ends. CDR3 amino acids: CASGGRGAPYNEQFF. The DNA for the CDR3 is TGTGCCAGCGGGGGCAGGGGGGCCCCGTACAATGAGCAGTTCTTC.

The chain links TRBV5-6 to TRBJ2-7; 14 bases match TRBD2. Germline V gene lookup returns CDR1 SGHDT and CDR2 YYEEEE. V gave up 4 bases and J gave up 7 bases; unmatched junction bases: 7. CDR3 length: 15 amino acids. In nucleotides, the CDR3 is TGTGCCAGCAGCCAAGGACTAGCGGGGGGTGGAGAGCAGTACTTC. Its translation is CASSQGLAGGGEQYF.

The V gene is TRBV14, the J gene TRBJ2-7, with D possibly TRBD1 on 5 matching bases. Trimming removed 1 base at V and 3 bases at J, with 13 bases between. This CDR3 comprises 15 residues. The germline gives CDR1 SGHDN, CDR2 FVKESK. The CDR3 reads CASSQGQGWNYEQYF. The DNA of the CDR3 is TGTGCCAGCAGCCAAGGTCAGGGTTGGAACTACGAGCAGTACTTC.

The chain carries TRBV10-3 and TRBJ2-7, with D possibly being TRBD1 (6 bases). The CDR3 has 15 amino acids. Germline V gene data show CDR1 as ENHRY and CDR2 as SYGVKD. V was trimmed by 2 bases and J by 1 base, leaving 12 bases between them. CDR3 sequence: CAISETLQGSYEQYF. The CDR3 DNA follows: TGTGCCATCAGTGAGACCTTACAGGGTTCCTACGAGCAGTACTTC.

CDR3 residues: CASSIVANEQFF. For the CDR3, the DNA is TGTGCCAGTAGTATTGTGGCAAATGAGCAGTTCTTC. The rearrangement joins TRBV19 to TRBJ2-1; D gene uncertain. There are 12 residues in the CDR3. Germline-derived CDR1 and CDR2 are LNHDA and SQIVND (reference sequence). V shed 3 bases and J shed 7 bases, with 7 bases lying between them.

This chain joins TRBV29-1 and TRBJ1-2, with a possible D match to TRBD1 (5 bases). Germline V lookup: CDR1 SQVTM, CDR2 ANQGSEA. Trimming took off 1 base at V and 6 bases at J, with 15 bases between the two ends. CDR3 length: 14 amino acids. The DNA for the CDR3 is TGCAGCGTTGAAGGCGGGGCCTCCTCAAATGGCTACACCTTC. Translating it yields CSVEGGASSNGYTF.

The chain couples TRBV7-2 to TRBJ2-5, with D unresolved. The V gene's germline CDR1 is SGHTA and CDR2 FQGNSA. The germline V and J ends were trimmed by 3 bases and 4 bases, with 9 bases remaining between them. The CDR3 runs 13 residues. Here the CDR3 reads CASSFTRRETQYF. In nucleotides, the CDR3 is TGTGCCAGCAGCTTTACGAGGAGAGAGACCCAGTACTTC. The full variable domain, in which reference TRBV7-2 and TRBJ2-5 provide the parts outside the CDR3, is GAGVSQSPSNKVTEKGKDVELRCDPISGHTALYWYRQSLGQGLEFLIYFQGNSAPDKSGLPSDRFSAERTGGSVSTLTIQRTQQEDSAVYLCASSFTRRETQYFGPGTRLLVL.

The chain carries TRBV12-5 and TRBJ1-1, with D maybe TRBD1 (5 bases). V lost 2 bases and J 13 bases, leaving 20 bases between the germline ends. CDR1 LGHNT and CDR2 FRNRAP come from the germline V gene. This CDR3 contains 14 residues. The CDR3 sequence is CASGLPRAAPRLFF. DNA of the CDR3: TGTGCTAGTGGTTTGCCCAGGGCGGCCCCCCGCCTTTTCTTT.

V gene TRBV7-9 combines with J gene TRBJ1-2; D call uncertain. Germline V gene sequence: CDR1 SEHNR, CDR2 FQNEAQ (reference sequence). This CDR3 spans 16 amino acids. Trimming left V 1 base short and J 0 bases short, with 12 bases between. The CDR3 DNA sequence: TGTGCCAGCAGCTTAGTACTTCAGGAAGCTAACTATGGCTACACCTTC. Translating gives CASSLVLQEANYGYTF.

This chain joins TRBV14 and TRBJ1-2; D may be TRBD1 (6 bases). Germline V lookup: CDR1 SGHDN, CDR2 FVKESK. Trimming stripped 4 bases from V and 4 bases from J, with 22 bases between. This CDR3 has 17 residues. This chain's CDR3 is CASSPGVMGEAAYGYTF. The CDR3 nucleotides are TGTGCCAGCAGCCCAGGGGTGATGGGGGAAGCGGCCTATGGCTACACCTTC.

The chain employs TRBV5-6 and TRBJ2-5; D possibly corresponds to TRBD2 (6 bases). Germline CDR1 is SGHDT and CDR2 is YYEEEE. The CDR3 sequence is 14 residues long. Trimming removed 4 bases at V and 2 bases at J, with 12 bases between. DNA of the CDR3: TGTGCCAGCAGCCTCCGGGACTTTCAAGAGACCCAGTACTTC. Translation: CASSLRDFQETQYF. Drawing the rest from reference TRBV5-6 and TRBJ2-5, the complete variable domain is DAGVTQSPTHLIKTRGQQVTLRCSPKSGHDTVSWYQQALGQGPQFIFQYYEEEERQRGNFPDRFSGHQFPNYSSELNVNALLLGDSALYLCASSLRDFQETQYFGPGTRLLVL.

The chain is built from TRBV9 and TRBJ1-1; no clear D gene. V was shortened by 0 bases and J by 1 base, with 7 bases between the two germline ends. Germline CDR1 is SGDLS and CDR2 is YYNGEE. The CDR3 consists of 14 residues. The CDR3 sequence is CASSVVEWNTEAFF. The CDR3 coding sequence is TGTGCCAGCAGCGTAGTGGAGTGGAACACTGAAGCTTTCTTT.

The chain combines TRBV6-5 with TRBJ2-1; 8 bases fit TRBD2. Per germline, CDR1 MNHEY and CDR2 SVGAGI. V was clipped by 0 bases and J by 5 bases; unmatched bases: 6. The CDR3 spans 16 residues. The CDR3 is CASSYSGGGINNEQFF. As DNA, the CDR3 is TGTGCCAGCAGTTACTCAGGCGGGGGGATAAACAATGAGCAGTTCTTC.

CDR3 in DNA: TGCGCCAGCAGCTTACAGGGGGGGCCTTACAATGAGCAGTTCTTC. Protein sequence: CASSLQGGPYNEQFF. This chain joins TRBV5-1 and TRBJ2-1; D may be TRBD1 (8 bases). The CDR3 length is 15 residues. The V and J ends lost 2 bases and 4 bases respectively, with 13 bases between them. Per germline, CDR1 SGHRS and CDR2 YFSETQ.

The chain recombines TRBV5-4 with TRBJ2-7, with TRBD2 identical over 11 bases. J lost 4 bases, V lost 1 base, and 1 base had no gene match. Germline V gene sequence: CDR1 SGHNT, CDR2 YYREEE (reference sequence). The CDR3 length is 14 residues. CDR3: CASSLTSGGYEQYF. The CDR3 DNA reads as TGTGCCAGCAGCTTGACTAGCGGGGGTTACGAGCAGTACTTC.

V gene TRBV9 combines with J gene TRBJ2-5; 9 bases map to TRBD1. V trimming: 3 bases; J trimming: 5 bases; junction bases outside the gene matches: 11. The germline V gene encodes CDR1 SGDLS and CDR2 YYNGEE. The CDR3 consists of 16 residues. The CDR3 region is CASSDPGTGLGETQYF. The CDR3 coding sequence is TGTGCCAGCAGCGACCCGGGGACAGGGCTGGGGGAGACCCAGTACTTC.